The next 29 T cell receptor beta chains were all read from a single sample in a study of T cell repertoires in cytomegalovirus infection. These receptors have no identified antigens. TCRdb processed the reads anew with MiXCR; each CDR3 protein has one entry. The table records roughly 160,000 distinct CDR3 sequences, 20% to 25% of them present only once. Sequenced material: CD8+ T cells from cultured PBMCs, taken from culture after CMV antigen stimulation. All receptors come from a human donor in good health (CMV status not recorded). Some clones in this sample may be carry-over from other donors' samples.

There are a few counts of this clonotype. The CDR3 coding sequence is TGTGCCAGCAGCCCCGCAGGGAAAAACGAGCAGTACTTC. Translation: CASSPAGKNEQYF. This rearrangement joins TRBV7-9 to TRBJ2-7; D may be TRBD1 (5 bases). Germline CDR1 SEHNR, CDR2 FQNEAQ (reference sequence). This CDR3 spans 13 amino acids. V shed 5 bases and J shed 5 bases, with 13 bases lying between them.

The V gene is TRBV7-6, the J gene TRBJ2-1; 7 nucleotides match TRBD2. Germline V gives CDR1 SGHVS, CDR2 FNYEAQ. V dropped 1 base and J dropped 6; count of bases not matched to a gene: 12. The CDR3 contains 17 residues. DNA for the CDR3: TGTGCCAGCAGCTTAGTACTGGGGACTACGGATCGCAATGAGCAGTTCTTC. It specifies CASSLVLGTTDRNEQFF.

This clonotype appeared a few times. This rearrangement joins TRBV7-8 to TRBJ2-7; 9 positions match TRBD1. From germline, CDR1 is SGHVS and CDR2 FQNEAQ. V shed 5 bases and J 3 bases; nucleotides not matched to a gene: 8. The CDR3 consists of 15 residues. This CDR3 reads CASSVPGTGFYEQYF. CDR3 coding DNA: TGTGCCAGCAGCGTCCCCGGGACAGGGTTCTACGAGCAGTACTTC. The whole variable domain, filled in from reference TRBV7-8 and TRBJ2-7, reads GAGVSQSPRYKVAKRGQDVALRCDPISGHVSLFWYQQALGQGPEFLTYFQNEAQLDKSGLPSDRFFAERPEGSVSTLKIQRTQQEDSAVYLCASSVPGTGFYEQYFGPGTRLTVT.

This clonotype appeared a single time. This chain links TRBV4-1 with TRBJ1-2; D unresolved. V was cut by 3 bases and J by 8 bases, with 13 bases left in between. This CDR3 region has 13 residues. Germline-derived CDR1 and CDR2 are MGHRA and YSYEKL. The CDR3 sequence: CASSQGMTPGYTF. In nucleotides, the CDR3 is TGCGCCAGCAGCCAGGGTATGACCCCCGGCTACACCTTC.

This sequence joins TRBV6-2 or TRBV6-3 and TRBJ1-1; D gene ambiguous. The V and J ends lost 2 bases and 11 bases respectively, with 9 bases between them. The CDR3 sequence is 11 residues long. Per the germline V gene, CDR1 is MNHEY and CDR2 is SVGEGT. CDR3 bases: TGTGCCAGCAGTTACCAAGGGTACGCTTTCTTT. It codes for CASSYQGYAFF.

V is TRBV6-6 and J is TRBJ1-3; D perhaps matches TRBD1 (6 bases). Germline V gives CDR1 MNHNY, CDR2 SVGAGI (reference sequence). The CDR3 sequence is 17 residues long. V gave up 5 bases and J gave up 0 bases, with 17 bases separating them. The CDR3 is CASSPQGGGISGNTIYF. CDR3 sequence (DNA): TGTGCCAGCAGTCCGCAGGGAGGGGGTATCTCTGGAAACACCATATATTTT.

V and J are TRBV7-8 and TRBJ1-1; D is uncertain. Trimming took 5 bases from V and 0 from J, leaving 13 bases between them. The CDR3 loop spans 15 amino acids. Germline V gene data show CDR1 as SGHVS and CDR2 as FQNEAQ. CDR3 loop: CASSPPGSMNTEAFF. The CDR3 region has the DNA TGTGCCAGCAGCCCTCCTGGGAGCATGAACACTGAAGCTTTCTTT.

The V call is TRBV7-8, the J call TRBJ1-1; D possibly corresponds to TRBD1 (6 bases). The CDR3 contains 20 residues. Trimming cost V 5 bases and J 5 bases, with 33 bases left between them. CDR1 and CDR2 (germline): SGHVS, FQNEAQ. The CDR3 DNA sequence: TGTGCCAGCAGCCATTTGGACCCCGCCAGGGGCGGAGGGGCTAATACTGAAGCTTTCTTT. It codes for CASSHLDPARGGGANTEAFF.

The chain joins TRBV6-2 or TRBV6-3 to TRBJ1-1; D not resolved. Trimming took 7 bases from V and 2 from J, leaving 8 bases between them. Germline CDR1 is MNHEY and CDR2 is SVGEGT. This CDR3 contains 12 residues. CDR3 DNA sequence: TGTGCCAGCACAGGCGCAAACACTGAAGCTTTCTTT. Amino acids: CASTGANTEAFF.

J is TRBJ2-5 and V is TRBV27, with 15 positions matching TRBD2. With 2 bases clipped from V and 4 bases from J, the junction kept 11 bases outside the gene matches. CDR3 length: 19 residues. Germline CDR1 reads MNHEY; CDR2 reads SMNVEV (reference sequence). CDR3 region: CASSLIGTSGGPQGETQYF. The CDR3 nucleotides read TGTGCCAGCAGTTTAATCGGGACTAGCGGGGGGCCTCAGGGAGAGACCCAGTACTTC.

The chain links TRBV9 to TRBJ2-5; TRBD2 is a possible D gene (7 bases). CDR1 and CDR2 from the germline V gene are SGDLS and YYNGEE. The CDR3 is 15 residues long. V lost 4 bases and J lost 1, with 14 bases in between. The CDR3 nucleotides read TGTGCCAGCAGCCAGGGAGGGGGGAGCCAAGAGACCCAGTACTTC. It is translated as CASSQGGGSQETQYF.

The chain combines TRBV6-2 or TRBV6-3 with TRBJ2-7; D not resolved. V lost 2 bases, J lost 7 bases, and 18 bases lay in between. The CDR3 is 15 amino acids. The germline V gene has CDR1 MNHEY and CDR2 SVGEGT. CDR3 loop: CASSYDAQTLREQYF. CDR3 coding DNA: TGTGCCAGCAGTTACGACGCTCAGACCCTTAGAGAGCAGTACTTC.

The gene calls are TRBV27 and TRBJ2-1; 8 positions agree with TRBD2. Germline V gene lookup returns CDR1 MNHEY and CDR2 SMNVEV (reference sequence). V trimming: 3 bases; J trimming: 9 bases; junction bases outside the gene matches: 4. The CDR3 runs 13 residues. The CDR3 loop reads CASSFRGGAEQFF. DNA of the CDR3: TGTGCCAGCAGTTTTCGGGGGGGCGCTGAGCAGTTCTTC.

This clonotype was observed many times. J is TRBJ2-3 and V is TRBV4-2; 7 bases align to TRBD2. The CDR3 runs 15 residues. Germline trimming cut 1 base from V and 5 bases from J; bases unmatched to any gene: 6. The germline gives CDR1 LGHNA, CDR2 YNFKEQ. The chain's CDR3 is CASSQVRGDLDTQYF. DNA for the CDR3: TGTGCCAGCAGCCAAGTCCGGGGGGATCTAGATACGCAGTATTTT.

This clonotype was seen more than once but under ten times. The chain links TRBV12-3 or TRBV12-4 to TRBJ2-3; 9 bases map to TRBD2. The CDR3 is 15 amino acids. Germline trimming cut 7 bases from V and 1 base from J; bases unmatched to any gene: 6. Here the CDR3 DNA reads TGTGCCAGCATCCAGACTAGCGGACGCACAGATACGCAGTATTTT. Its protein product is CASIQTSGRTDTQYF.

This chain joins TRBV7-2 and TRBJ2-1; 11 bases fit TRBD1. Per germline, CDR1 SGHTA and CDR2 FQGNSA. The CDR3 has 15 amino acids. The junction had 8 bases not matched to a gene; V was cut back by 6 bases and J by 7 bases. This chain's CDR3 is CASSSRDRGRNEQFF. CDR3 DNA: TGTGCCAGCAGTAGTAGGGACAGGGGGAGGAATGAGCAGTTCTTC.

This clonotype came up a few times. The rearrangement uses TRBV4-1 and TRBJ2-7; unclear D gene. This CDR3 has 12 amino acids. From germline, CDR1 is MGHRA and CDR2 YSYEKL. V lost 0 bases and J lost 5, with 5 bases in between. CDR3 in DNA: TGCGCCAGCAGCCAAGACGGCGACGAGCAGTACTTC. Translating it yields CASSQDGDEQYF.

This chain joins TRBV7-8 and TRBJ2-1, with TRBD2 as a possible D gene (6 bases). Deletions cut 2 bases from V and 0 bases from J, with 11 bases between. The CDR3 spans 16 residues. Germline V gene data show CDR1 as SGHVS and CDR2 as FQNEAQ. The CDR3 loop reads CASSLRAGPSYNEQFF. The CDR3 bases are TGTGCCAGCAGCTTAAGAGCGGGCCCCTCCTACAATGAGCAGTTCTTC.

The rearrangement joins TRBV7-8 to TRBJ1-5; a weak D match, TRBD1 (5 bases). Trimming shortened V by 10 bases and J by 1 base, and 17 bases separated the two germline ends. This CDR3 region has 15 residues. CDR1 is SGHVS and CDR2 is FQNEAQ in the germline V gene. The CDR3 spells CATSLIAGSNQPQHF. CDR3 in DNA: TGTGCCACCTCCTTAATCGCAGGGAGCAATCAGCCCCAGCATTTT.

The chain has TRBV10-3 and TRBJ2-3; TRBD2 might be the D (7 bases). CDR1 is ENHRY and CDR2 is SYGVKD in the germline V gene. V was pared by 8 bases and J by 0 bases, with 21 bases between. CDR3 length: 17 amino acids. The CDR3 protein is CAISSLEGGRSTDTQYF. For the CDR3, the DNA is TGTGCCATCTCCTCTCTAGAGGGGGGGCGAAGCACAGATACGCAGTATTTT.

CDR3 loop: CASNDPYSSYNEQFF. CDR3 nucleotides: TGTGCCAGCAACGACCCGTATAGCTCCTACAATGAGCAGTTCTTC. The chain couples TRBV6-6 to TRBJ2-1, with D unresolved. The CDR3 has 15 residues. The germline V gene has CDR1 MNHNY and CDR2 SVGAGI (reference sequence). The ends were cut back, 7 bases at V and 0 bases at J, with 13 bases in the middle.

The chain carries TRBV15 and TRBJ2-3; no clear D gene. Germline CDR1 LNHNV, CDR2 YYDKDF (reference sequence). The V end lost 0 bases, the J end lost 2 bases, and 9 bases lay between the germline ends. This CDR3 comprises 15 residues. The CDR3 nucleotides are TGTGCCACCAGCAGAGATTCGAGCATCACAGATACGCAGTATTTT. Translating it yields CATSRDSSITDTQYF.

J is TRBJ1-4 and V is TRBV9, with D possibly matching TRBD1 (6 bases). The germline V gene encodes CDR1 SGDLS and CDR2 YYNGEE. The V end was cut by 3 bases, the J end by 8 bases, with 14 bases between. This CDR3 is 14 amino acids long. CDR3 DNA sequence: TGTGCCAGCAGCGCAGAGTCGGGACAAGAAAAACTGTTTTTT. Translating gives CASSAESGQEKLFF.

The chain combines TRBV6-2 or TRBV6-3 with TRBJ1-1; D gene uncertain. From germline, CDR1 is MNHEY and CDR2 SVGEGT. V was cut by 7 bases and J by 6 bases, with 21 bases left in between. This CDR3 is 15 amino acids long. The CDR3: CASTPRGRRRAEAFF. The CDR3 coding sequence is TGTGCCAGCACTCCCCGCGGCAGGAGAAGGGCTGAAGCTTTCTTT.

Notes on this clonotype: Given the absence of the conserved phenylalanine or tryptophan at the CDR3 end, a read error is likely. The chain links TRBV7-6 to TRBJ1-1, with 7 bases that match TRBD1. The J segment lost 3 bases and the V segment lost 2 bases, leaving 9 bases of the junction unmatched. CDR3 length equals 16 residues. Germline values: CDR1 SGHVS, CDR2 FNYEAQ. CDR3 region: CASSLPWTGQDTEAFL. CDR3 nucleotide sequence: TGTGCCAGCAGCTTACCCTGGACAGGACAGGACACTGAAGCTTTCTTA.

The rearrangement joins TRBV5-4 to TRBJ2-5; 8 bases agree with TRBD1. Germline CDR1 reads SGHNT; CDR2 reads YYREEE (reference sequence). V gave up 1 base and J gave up 5 bases; unmatched junction bases: 4. The CDR3 contains 14 residues. The CDR3 nucleotides are TGTGCCAGCAGCTTGTTACAGGGGGTTGAGACCCAGTACTTC. Encoded protein: CASSLLQGVETQYF.

Only one count was recorded for this clonotype. The V gene is TRBV9, the J gene TRBJ2-7, with 10 bases that match TRBD1. CDR1 SGDLS and CDR2 YYNGEE come from the germline V gene. V shed 2 bases and J 6 bases; nucleotides not matched to a gene: 2. CDR3 length: 13 residues. This CDR3 is CASSVRTGGEQYF. CDR3 DNA sequence: TGTGCCAGCAGCGTTAGGACAGGGGGCGAGCAGTACTTC.

This clonotype has a handful of counts. The chain is built from TRBV7-9 and TRBJ2-7, with D tentatively TRBD1 (6 bases). The CDR3 is made up of 13 amino acids. V was cut by 10 bases and J by 5 bases, with 18 bases left in between. From germline, CDR1 is SEHNR and CDR2 FQNEAQ (reference sequence). Here the CDR3 DNA reads TGTGCCACCCGAACAGGGTTCATGGACGAGCAGTACTTC. The encoded protein is CATRTGFMDEQYF. The whole variable domain, filled in from reference TRBV7-9 and TRBJ2-7, reads DTGVSQNPRHKITKRGQNVTFRCDPISEHNRLYWYRQTLGQGPEFLTYFQNEAQLEKSRLLSDRFSAERPKGSFSTLEIQRTEQGDSAMYLCATRTGFMDEQYFGPGTRLTVT.

J is TRBJ2-7 and V is TRBV27; D remains unclear. Trimming removed 5 bases at V and 5 bases at J, with 16 bases between. The germline gives CDR1 MNHEY, CDR2 SMNVEV (reference sequence). The length of the CDR3 is 14 residues. The CDR3 region is CASSPRVGGHEQYF. CDR3 nucleotide sequence: TGTGCCAGCAGTCCTCGGGTCGGCGGCCACGAGCAGTACTTC.